This TCR beta chain was captured by sequencing in a study of T cell responses to AZD1222 COVID-19 vaccine. Data came from immunoSEQ multiplex PCR; TCRdb stores just in-frame clones and leaves some out. The sample lists 59,000 or so clones, about 86% occurring once. The trim removed 4 bases at V and 0 bases at J, leaving 10 bases unmatched. This CDR3 is built from 18 residues. The V gene's germline CDR1 is SGHAT and CDR2 FQNNGV. The TCR originated in an adult in good health. This chain joins TRBV11-2 and TRBJ1-4; 8 bases fit TRBD1. The specimen comprised peripheral blood, sampled on day 0 of AZD1222 vaccination. CDR3 loop: CASSSPRTGLATNEKLFF. The CDR3 bases are TGTGCCAGCAGCTCCCCTCGGACAGGGCTTGCAACTAATGAAAAACTGTTTTTT.